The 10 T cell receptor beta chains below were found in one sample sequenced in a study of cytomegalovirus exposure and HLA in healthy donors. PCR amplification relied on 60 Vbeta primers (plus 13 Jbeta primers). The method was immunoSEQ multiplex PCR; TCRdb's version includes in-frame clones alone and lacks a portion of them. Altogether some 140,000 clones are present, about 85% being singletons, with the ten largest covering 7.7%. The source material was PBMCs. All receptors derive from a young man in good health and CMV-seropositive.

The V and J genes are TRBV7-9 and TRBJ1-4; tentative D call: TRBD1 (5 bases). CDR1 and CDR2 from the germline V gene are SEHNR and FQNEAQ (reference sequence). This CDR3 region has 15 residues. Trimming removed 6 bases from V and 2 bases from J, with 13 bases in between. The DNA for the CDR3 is TGTGCCAGCAGTTTAAAGGACACTACTAATGAAAAACTGTTTTTT. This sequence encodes CASSLKDTTNEKLFF.

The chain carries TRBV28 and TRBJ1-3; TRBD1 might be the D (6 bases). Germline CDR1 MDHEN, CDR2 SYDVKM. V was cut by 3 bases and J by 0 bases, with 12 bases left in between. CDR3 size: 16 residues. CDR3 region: CASSLGAYLSGNTIYF. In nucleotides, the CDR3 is TGTGCCAGCAGTTTGGGGGCCTACCTCTCTGGAAACACCATATATTTT.

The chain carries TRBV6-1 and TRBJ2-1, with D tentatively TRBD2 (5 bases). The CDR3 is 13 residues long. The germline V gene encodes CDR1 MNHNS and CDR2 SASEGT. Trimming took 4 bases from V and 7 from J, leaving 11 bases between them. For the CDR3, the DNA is TGTGCCAGCAGTGCTGGACTGAGAAATGAGCAGTTCTTC. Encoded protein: CASSAGLRNEQFF.

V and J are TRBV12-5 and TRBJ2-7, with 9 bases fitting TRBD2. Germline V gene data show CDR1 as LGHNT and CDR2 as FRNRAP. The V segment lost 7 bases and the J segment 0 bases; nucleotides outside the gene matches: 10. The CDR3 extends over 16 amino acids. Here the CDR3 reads CASAQVGLALSYEQYF. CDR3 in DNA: TGTGCTAGTGCCCAGGTGGGACTAGCACTCTCCTACGAGCAGTACTTC.

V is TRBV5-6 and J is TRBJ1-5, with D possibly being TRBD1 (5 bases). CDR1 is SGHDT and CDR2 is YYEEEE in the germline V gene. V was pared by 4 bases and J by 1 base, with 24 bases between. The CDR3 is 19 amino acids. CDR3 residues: CASSRARTPTRGSNQPQHF. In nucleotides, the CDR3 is TGTGCCAGCAGCCGCGCCAGGACACCTACCCGTGGGAGCAATCAGCCCCAGCATTTT.

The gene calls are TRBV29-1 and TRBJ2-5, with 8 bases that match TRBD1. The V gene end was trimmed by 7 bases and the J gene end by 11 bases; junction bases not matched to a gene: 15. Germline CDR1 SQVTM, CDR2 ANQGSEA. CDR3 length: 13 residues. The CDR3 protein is CSGGQAPNTEQYF. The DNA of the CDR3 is TGCAGCGGGGGACAGGCCCCAAACACGGAGCAGTACTTC.

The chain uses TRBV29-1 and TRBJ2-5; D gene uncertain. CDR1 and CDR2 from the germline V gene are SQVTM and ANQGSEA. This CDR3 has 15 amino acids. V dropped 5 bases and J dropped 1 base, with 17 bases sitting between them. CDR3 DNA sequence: TGCAGCGTTATTCCCCCAGGCCCTTCCCAAGAGACCCAGTACTTC. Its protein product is CSVIPPGPSQETQYF.

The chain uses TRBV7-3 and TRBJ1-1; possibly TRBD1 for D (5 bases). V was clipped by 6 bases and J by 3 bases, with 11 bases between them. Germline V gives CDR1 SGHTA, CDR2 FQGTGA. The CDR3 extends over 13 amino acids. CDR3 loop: CASSPDRDTEAFF. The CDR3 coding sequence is TGTGCCAGCAGTCCAGACAGAGACACTGAAGCTTTCTTT.

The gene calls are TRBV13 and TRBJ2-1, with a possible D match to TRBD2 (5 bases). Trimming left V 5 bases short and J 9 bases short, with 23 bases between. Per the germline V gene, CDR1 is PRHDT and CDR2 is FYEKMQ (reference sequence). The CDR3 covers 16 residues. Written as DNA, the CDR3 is TGTGCCAGCAGCCTCAGAGCGGCCCCCTGGCGGAGTGAGCAGTTCTTC. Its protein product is CASSLRAAPWRSEQFF. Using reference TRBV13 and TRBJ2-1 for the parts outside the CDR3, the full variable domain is AAGVIQSPRHLIKEKRETATLKCYPIPRHDTVYWYQQGPGQDPQFLISFYEKMQSDKGSIPDRFSAQQFSDYHSELNMSSLELGDSALYFCASSLRAAPWRSEQFFGPGTRLTVL.

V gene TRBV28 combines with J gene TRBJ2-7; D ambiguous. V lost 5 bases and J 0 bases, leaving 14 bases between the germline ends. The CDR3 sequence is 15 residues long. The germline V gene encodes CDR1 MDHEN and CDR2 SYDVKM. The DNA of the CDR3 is TGTGCCAGCAGTCCCGCCAGGCCCCCCTCCTACGAGCAGTACTTC. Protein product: CASSPARPPSYEQYF. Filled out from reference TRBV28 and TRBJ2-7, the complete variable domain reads DVKVTQSSRYLVKRTGEKVFLECVQDMDHENMFWYRQDPGLGLRLIYFSYDVKMKEKGDIPEGYSVSREKKERFSLILESASTNQTSMYLCASSPARPPSYEQYFGPGTRLTVT.